This T cell receptor beta chain comes out of a study of cytomegalovirus exposure and HLA in healthy donors. Points from the study as a whole: Versus the roughly 690-donor mean, an Asian-associated ancestry cluster reportedly showed fewer N-insertions in a later analysis. Within a later analysis, the majority of CMV-associated TCR beta chains appeared HLA-restricted.

About this clone: Its antigen remains unidentified. Other DNA variants within this sample encode the same CDR3.

In the PCR, 60 Vbeta and 13 Jbeta primers were used. Clones were sequenced by immunoSEQ multiplex PCR, and TCRdb holds only the in-frame ones, with some missing. The data show more than 110,000 clones, roughly 78% seen once. This CDR3 has 12 amino acids. CDR1 is SQVTM and CDR2 is ANQGSEA in the germline V gene. Sample: PBMCs. The chain couples TRBV29-1 to TRBJ2-3, with TRBD2 as a possible D gene (6 bases). This TCR came from a man aged 25 to 45 in good health and CMV-seronegative. The CDR3 reads CTGGGFGDTQYF. CDR3 DNA: TGCACCGGGGGAGGATTCGGAGATACGCAGTATTTT.